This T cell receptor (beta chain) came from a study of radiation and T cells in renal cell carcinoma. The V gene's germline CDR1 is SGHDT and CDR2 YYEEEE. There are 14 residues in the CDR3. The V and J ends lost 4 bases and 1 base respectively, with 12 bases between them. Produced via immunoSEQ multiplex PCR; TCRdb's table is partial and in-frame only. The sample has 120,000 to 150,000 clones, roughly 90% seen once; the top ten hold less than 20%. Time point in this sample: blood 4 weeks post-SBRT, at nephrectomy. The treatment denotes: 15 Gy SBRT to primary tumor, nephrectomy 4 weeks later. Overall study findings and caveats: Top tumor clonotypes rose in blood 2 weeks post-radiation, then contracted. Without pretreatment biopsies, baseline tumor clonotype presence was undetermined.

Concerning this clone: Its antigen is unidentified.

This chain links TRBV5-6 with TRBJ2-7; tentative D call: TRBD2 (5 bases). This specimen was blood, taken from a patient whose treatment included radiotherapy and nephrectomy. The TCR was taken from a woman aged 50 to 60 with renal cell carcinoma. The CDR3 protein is CASSPSGISYEQYF. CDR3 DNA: TGTGCCAGCAGCCCCTCGGGGATATCCTACGAGCAGTACTTC.